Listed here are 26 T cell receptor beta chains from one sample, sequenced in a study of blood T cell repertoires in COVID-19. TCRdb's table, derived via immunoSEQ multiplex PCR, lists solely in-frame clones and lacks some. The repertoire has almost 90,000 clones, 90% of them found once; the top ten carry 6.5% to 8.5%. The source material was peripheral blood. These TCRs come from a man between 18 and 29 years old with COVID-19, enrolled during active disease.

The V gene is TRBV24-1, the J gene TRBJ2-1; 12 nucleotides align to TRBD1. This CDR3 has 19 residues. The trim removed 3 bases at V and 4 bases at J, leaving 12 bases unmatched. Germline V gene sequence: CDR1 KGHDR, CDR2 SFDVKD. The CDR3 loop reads CATSDAGTGGLERYNEQFF. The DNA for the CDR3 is TGTGCCACCAGTGATGCCGGGACAGGGGGCTTGGAGCGGTACAATGAGCAGTTCTTC.

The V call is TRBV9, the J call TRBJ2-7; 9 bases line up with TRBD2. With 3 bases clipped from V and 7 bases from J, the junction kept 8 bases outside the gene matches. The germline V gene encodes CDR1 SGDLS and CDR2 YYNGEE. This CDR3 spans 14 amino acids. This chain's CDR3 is CASSGTSAPLEQYF. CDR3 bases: TGTGCCAGCAGCGGGACTAGCGCCCCCCTTGAGCAGTACTTC.

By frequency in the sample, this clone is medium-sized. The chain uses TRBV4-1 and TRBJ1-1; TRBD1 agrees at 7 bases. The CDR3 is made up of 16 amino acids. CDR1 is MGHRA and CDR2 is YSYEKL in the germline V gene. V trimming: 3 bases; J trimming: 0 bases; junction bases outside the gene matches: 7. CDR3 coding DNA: TGCGCCAGCAGCCAGGAACAGGGACAGCTGAACACTGAAGCTTTCTTT. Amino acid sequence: CASSQEQGQLNTEAFF.

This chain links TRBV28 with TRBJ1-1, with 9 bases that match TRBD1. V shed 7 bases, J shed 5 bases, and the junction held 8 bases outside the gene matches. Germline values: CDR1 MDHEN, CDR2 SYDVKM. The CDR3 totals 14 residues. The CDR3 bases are TGTGCCAGCATTCATAACAGGGGGCGAACTGAAGCTTTCTTT. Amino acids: CASIHNRGRTEAFF.

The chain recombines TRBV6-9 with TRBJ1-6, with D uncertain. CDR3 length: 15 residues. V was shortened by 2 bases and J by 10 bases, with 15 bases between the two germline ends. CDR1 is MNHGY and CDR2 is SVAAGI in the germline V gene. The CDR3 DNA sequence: TGTGCCAGCAGTTATGCGAAAAGCCTAGGCTCACCCCTCCACTTT. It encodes CASSYAKSLGSPLHF.

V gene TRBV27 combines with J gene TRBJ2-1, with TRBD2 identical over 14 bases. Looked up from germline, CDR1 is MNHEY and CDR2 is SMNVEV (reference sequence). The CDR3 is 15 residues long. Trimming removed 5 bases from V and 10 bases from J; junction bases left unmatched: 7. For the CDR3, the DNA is TGTGCCAGCAGTCCCCGTGGACTAGCGGGAGGCGAGCAGTTCTTC. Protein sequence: CASSPRGLAGGEQFF.

CDR3 protein: CASSRGRPSYNEQFF. In DNA, the CDR3 is TGTGCCAGCAGCCGGGGGAGGCCCTCCTACAATGAGCAGTTCTTC. V and J are TRBV7-9 and TRBJ2-1; a possible D gene is TRBD2 (6 bases). The CDR3 covers 15 residues. V was cut by 5 bases and J by 0 bases, with 11 bases left in between. Germline V gene data show CDR1 as SEHNR and CDR2 as FQNEAQ (reference sequence).

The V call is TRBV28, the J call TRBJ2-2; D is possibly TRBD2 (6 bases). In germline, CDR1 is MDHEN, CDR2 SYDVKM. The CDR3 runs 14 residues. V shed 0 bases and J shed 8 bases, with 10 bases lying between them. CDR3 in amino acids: CASSLWGTGGELFF. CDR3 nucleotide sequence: TGTGCCAGCAGTTTATGGGGGACTGGGGGGGAGCTGTTTTTT.

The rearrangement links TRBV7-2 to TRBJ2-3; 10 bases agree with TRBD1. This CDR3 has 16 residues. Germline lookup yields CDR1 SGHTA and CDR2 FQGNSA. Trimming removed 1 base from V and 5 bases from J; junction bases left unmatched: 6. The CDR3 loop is CASSLGAGDRGDTQYF. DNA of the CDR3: TGTGCCAGCAGCTTAGGGGCGGGGGACAGGGGAGATACGCAGTATTTT.

CDR3 sequence: CASSLRQGPYEQYF. CDR3 bases: TGTGCCAGTAGTCTCCGACAGGGACCCTACGAGCAGTACTTC. The V and J genes are TRBV19 and TRBJ2-7, with 7 bases that match TRBD1. This CDR3 region has 14 residues. Germline CDR1 reads LNHDA; CDR2 reads SQIVND (reference sequence). J gave up 2 bases and V 5 bases, and 6 bases lay outside the gene matches. The full variable domain, in which reference TRBV19 and TRBJ2-7 provide the parts outside the CDR3, is DGGITQSPKYLFRKEGQNVTLSCEQNLNHDAMYWYRQDPGQGLRLIYYSQIVNDFQKGDIAEGYSVSREKKESFPLTVTSAQKNPTAFYLCASSLRQGPYEQYFGPGTRLTVT.

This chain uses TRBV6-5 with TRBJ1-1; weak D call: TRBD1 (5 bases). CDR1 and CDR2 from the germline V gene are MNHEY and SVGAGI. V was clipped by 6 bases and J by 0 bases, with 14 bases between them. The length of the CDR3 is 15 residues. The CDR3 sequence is CASSTIGALNTEAFF. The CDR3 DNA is TGTGCCAGCAGCACCATAGGGGCATTGAACACTGAAGCTTTCTTT.

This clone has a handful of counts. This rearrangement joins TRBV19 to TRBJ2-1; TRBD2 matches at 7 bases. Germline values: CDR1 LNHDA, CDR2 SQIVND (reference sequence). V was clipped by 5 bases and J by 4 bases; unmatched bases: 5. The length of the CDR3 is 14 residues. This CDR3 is CASSWGGSYNEQFF. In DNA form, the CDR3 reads TGTGCCAGTAGTTGGGGCGGGAGTTACAATGAGCAGTTCTTC.

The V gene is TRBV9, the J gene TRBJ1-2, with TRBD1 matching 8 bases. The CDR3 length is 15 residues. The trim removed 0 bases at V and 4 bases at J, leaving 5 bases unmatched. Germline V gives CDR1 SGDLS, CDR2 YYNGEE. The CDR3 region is CASSVASTGGYGYTF. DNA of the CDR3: TGTGCCAGCAGCGTAGCGTCTACAGGGGGCTATGGCTACACCTTC.

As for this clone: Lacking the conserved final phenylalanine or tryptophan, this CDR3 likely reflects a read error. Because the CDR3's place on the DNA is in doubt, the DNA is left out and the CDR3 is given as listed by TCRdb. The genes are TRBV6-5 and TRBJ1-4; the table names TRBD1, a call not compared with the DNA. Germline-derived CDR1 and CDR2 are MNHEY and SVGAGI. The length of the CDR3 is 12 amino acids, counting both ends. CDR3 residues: CASRGTGTAASL.

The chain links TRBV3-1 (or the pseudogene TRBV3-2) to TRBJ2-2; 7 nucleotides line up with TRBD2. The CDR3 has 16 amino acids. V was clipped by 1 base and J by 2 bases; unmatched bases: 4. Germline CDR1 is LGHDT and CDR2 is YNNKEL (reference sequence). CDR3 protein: CASSQAGGHNTGELFF. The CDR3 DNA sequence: TGTGCCAGCAGCCAAGCGGGAGGCCATAACACCGGGGAGCTGTTTTTT.

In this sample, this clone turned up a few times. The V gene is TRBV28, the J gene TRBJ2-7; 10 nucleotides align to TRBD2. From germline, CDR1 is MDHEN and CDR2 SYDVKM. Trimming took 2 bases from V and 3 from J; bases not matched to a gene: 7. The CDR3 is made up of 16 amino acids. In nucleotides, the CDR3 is TGTGCCAGCAGTTTAGAGCTAGCGGGAGCTGACTACGAGCAGTACTTC. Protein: CASSLELAGADYEQYF.

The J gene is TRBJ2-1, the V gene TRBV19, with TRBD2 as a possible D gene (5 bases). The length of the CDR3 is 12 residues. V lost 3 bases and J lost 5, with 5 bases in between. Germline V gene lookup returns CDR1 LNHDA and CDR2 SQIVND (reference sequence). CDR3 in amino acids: CASSIGDNEQFF. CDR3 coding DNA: TGTGCCAGTAGTATCGGGGACAATGAGCAGTTCTTC. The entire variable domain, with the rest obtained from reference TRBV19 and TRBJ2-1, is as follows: DGGITQSPKYLFRKEGQNVTLSCEQNLNHDAMYWYRQDPGQGLRLIYYSQIVNDFQKGDIAEGYSVSREKKESFPLTVTSAQKNPTAFYLCASSIGDNEQFFGPGTRLTVL.

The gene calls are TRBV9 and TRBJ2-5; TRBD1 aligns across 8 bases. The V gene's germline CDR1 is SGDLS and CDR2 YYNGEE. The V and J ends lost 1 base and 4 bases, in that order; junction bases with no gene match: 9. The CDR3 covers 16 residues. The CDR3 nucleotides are TGTGCCAGCAGCGTACCGGACAGGGACGCAGCAGAGACCCAGTACTTC. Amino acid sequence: CASSVPDRDAAETQYF. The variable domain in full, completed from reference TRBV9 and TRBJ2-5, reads DSGVTQTPKHLITATGQRVTLRCSPRSGDLSVYWYQQSLDQGLQFLIQYYNGEERAKGNILERFSAQQFPDLHSELNLSSLELGDSALYFCASSVPDRDAAETQYFGPGTRLLVL.

The CDR3 sequence: CASSLAGLYGYTF. CDR3 nucleotides: TGTGCCAGCAGCCTCGCGGGACTCTATGGCTACACCTTC. This chain joins TRBV11-2 and TRBJ1-2, with a possible D match to TRBD1 (5 bases). The CDR3 extends over 13 amino acids. With 5 bases removed from V and 4 bases from J, the gap between germline ends came to 11 bases. Germline assignment: CDR1 SGHAT and CDR2 FQNNGV.

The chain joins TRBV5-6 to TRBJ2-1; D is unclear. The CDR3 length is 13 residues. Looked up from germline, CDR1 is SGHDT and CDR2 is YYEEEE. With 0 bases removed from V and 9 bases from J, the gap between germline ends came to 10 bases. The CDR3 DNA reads TGTGCCAGCAGCTTGGACTCGGTTTCTGAGCAGTTCTTC. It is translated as CASSLDSVSEQFF. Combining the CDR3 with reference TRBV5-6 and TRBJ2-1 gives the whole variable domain DAGVTQSPTHLIKTRGQQVTLRCSPKSGHDTVSWYQQALGQGPQFIFQYYEEEERQRGNFPDRFSGHQFPNYSSELNVNALLLGDSALYLCASSLDSVSEQFFGPGTRLTVL.

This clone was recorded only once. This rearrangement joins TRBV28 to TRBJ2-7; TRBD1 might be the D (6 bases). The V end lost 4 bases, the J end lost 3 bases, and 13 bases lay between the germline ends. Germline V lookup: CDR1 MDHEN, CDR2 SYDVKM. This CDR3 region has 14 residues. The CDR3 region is CASSSITGLYEQYF. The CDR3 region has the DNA TGTGCCAGCAGTTCAATAACAGGGCTCTACGAGCAGTACTTC.

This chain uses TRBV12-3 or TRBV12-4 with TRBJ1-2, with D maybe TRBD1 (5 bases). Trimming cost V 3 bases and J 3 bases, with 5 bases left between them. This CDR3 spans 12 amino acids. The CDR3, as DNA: TGTGCCAGCAGTTTGACAGACTATGGCTACACCTTC. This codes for CASSLTDYGYTF.

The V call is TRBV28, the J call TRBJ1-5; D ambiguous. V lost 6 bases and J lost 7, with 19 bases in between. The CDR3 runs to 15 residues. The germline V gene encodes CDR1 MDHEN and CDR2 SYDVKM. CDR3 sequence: CASSYPGPGVQPQHF. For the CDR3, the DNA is TGTGCCAGCAGCTACCCTGGGCCCGGCGTCCAGCCCCAGCATTTT.

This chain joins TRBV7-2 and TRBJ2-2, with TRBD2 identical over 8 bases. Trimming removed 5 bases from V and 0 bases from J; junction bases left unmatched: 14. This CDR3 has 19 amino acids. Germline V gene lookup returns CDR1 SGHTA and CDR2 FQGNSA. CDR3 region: CASSLKLREVLSNTGELFF. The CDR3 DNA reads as TGTGCCAGCAGCCTGAAGTTGCGGGAGGTCCTATCGAACACCGGGGAGCTGTTTTTT.

CDR3 DNA sequence: TGTGCCAGCATGAGTTACAATGAGCAGTTCTTC. This translates into CASMSYNEQFF. The chain recombines TRBV5-6 with TRBJ2-1, with no clear D. Per germline, CDR1 SGHDT and CDR2 YYEEEE. V was clipped by 6 bases and J by 4 bases, with 5 bases between them. The CDR3 covers 11 residues.

The DNA for the CDR3 is TGTGCCAGCAGGGGCGGGACCTACAATGAGCAGTTCTTC. This gives the protein CASRGGTYNEQFF. The chain recombines TRBV11-2 with TRBJ2-1; D possibly corresponds to TRBD2 (6 bases). The CDR3 consists of 13 residues. CDR1 is SGHAT, CDR2 FQNNGV, per germline. V was trimmed by 6 bases and J by 2 bases, leaving 8 bases between them.